This T cell receptor beta chain stems from a study of shared clonotypes between healthy human individuals. There are 16 residues in the CDR3. Per the germline V gene, CDR1 is MNHNY and CDR2 is SVGAGI (reference sequence). Trimming took 5 bases from V and 0 from J; bases not matched to a gene: 8. The method was immunoSEQ multiplex PCR; TCRdb's version includes in-frame clones alone and lacks a portion of them. The table includes around 1.1 million clones, about 84% detected once. For this clone: The antigen remains undetermined.

Study-wide points: Naive subsets tended to show greater estimated richness than memory subsets. Non-shared clonotypes had lower generation probabilities than those shared by all four donors.

Material: memory CD4+ T cells from PBMCs. Subset of the sample: CD45RA-negative fraction. The genes are TRBV6-6 and TRBJ2-3, with TRBD1 matching 7 bases. The clonotype originates from a man between 18 and 29 years old in good health. Some clones in this sample may be carry-over from other donors' samples. CDR3 region: CASSKYRDRSTDTQYF. The CDR3 nucleotides are TGTGCCAGCAGTAAATACCGGGACAGAAGCACAGATACGCAGTATTTT.